The clone carrying this T cell receptor (beta chain) has only a few counts. Its specificity is not known. One end of the junction does not line up with germline, which may come from a read error. The sample is drawn from a study of metastatic and nonmetastatic thyroid tumors. In the study overall: Repertoire data that came from the blood and tumor or nodule tissue of malignant and benign thyroid patients were compared. Overall study findings and caveats: Benign nodules were reported to have significantly lower TCR beta diversity than malignant thyroid tumors, in blood and tumor.

Original processing notes: A classifier of distant metastasis in papillary thyroid cancer was built from CDR3 differences (across clinicopathological groups). TCRdb re-called the PCR reads through MiXCR. The V and J calls follow TCRdb's processing rather than the paper's. This sample has about 27,000 clones, with around 16% found just once. Germline-derived CDR1 and CDR2 are PRHDT and FYEKMQ (reference sequence). This CDR3 region has 13 residues. Thyroid surgery was performed in patients who had received no treatment beforehand. The sequence derives from a male donor with papillary thyroid cancer or a benign thyroid nodule (not recorded which). Some clones in this sample may be carry-over from other donors' samples. V is TRBV13 and J is TRBJ1-3, with D unclear. Sequences were obtained from blood. CDR3 sequence (DNA): TGTGCCAGCAGCTTAGAGGGCCAGTCAAATGTTGTTTTT. Protein sequence: CASSLEGQSNVVF.